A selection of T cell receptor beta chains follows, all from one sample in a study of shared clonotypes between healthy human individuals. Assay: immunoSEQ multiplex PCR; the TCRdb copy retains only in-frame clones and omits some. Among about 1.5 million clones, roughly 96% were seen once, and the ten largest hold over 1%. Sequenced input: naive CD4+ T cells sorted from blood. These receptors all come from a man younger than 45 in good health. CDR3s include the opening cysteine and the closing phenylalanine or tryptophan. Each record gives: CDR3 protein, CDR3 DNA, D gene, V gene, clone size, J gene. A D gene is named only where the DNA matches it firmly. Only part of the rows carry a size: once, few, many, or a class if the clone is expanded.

CDR3aa: CASSLEGYGRGFSYNEQFF
CDR3nt: TGTGCCAGCAGCTTAGAGGGGTACGGGAGGGGATTCTCCTACAATGAGCAGTTCTTC
d_gene: TRBD2
v_gene: TRBV11-3
abundance: .
j_gene: TRBJ2-1

CDR3aa: CASSYGGWNTGELFF
CDR3nt: TGTGCCAGCAGTTACGGGGGATGGAACACCGGGGAGCTGTTTTTT
d_gene: .
v_gene: TRBV6-5
abundance: .
j_gene: TRBJ2-2

CDR3aa: CASSTGTGTYEQYF
CDR3nt: TGTGCCAGTAGTACCGGGACAGGGACATACGAGCAGTACTTC
d_gene: TRBD1
v_gene: TRBV19
abundance: .
j_gene: TRBJ2-7

CDR3aa: CASSIASGRAGNEQFF
CDR3nt: TGTGCCAGCAGCATTGCTAGCGGGAGGGCCGGGAATGAGCAGTTCTTC
d_gene: TRBD2
v_gene: TRBV7-6
abundance: .
j_gene: TRBJ2-1

CDR3aa: CASSVRQNPSGNTIYF
CDR3nt: TGTGCCAGCAGCGTACGCCAGAACCCCTCTGGAAACACCATATATTTT
d_gene: .
v_gene: TRBV9
abundance: .
j_gene: TRBJ1-3

CDR3aa: CASSLENGNTIYF
CDR3nt: TGTGCCAGCAGCTTAGAAAACGGAAACACCATATATTTT
d_gene: .
v_gene: TRBV7-9
abundance: .
j_gene: TRBJ1-3

CDR3aa: CASSLARTSYEQYF
CDR3nt: TGTGCCAGCAGCTTAGCGCGGACCTCCTACGAGCAGTACTTC
d_gene: .
v_gene: TRBV11-1
abundance: once
j_gene: TRBJ2-7

CDR3aa: CSVVRPDGSSYEQYF
CDR3nt: TGCAGCGTTGTCCGGCCCGACGGTAGCTCCTACGAGCAGTACTTC
d_gene: .
v_gene: TRBV29-1
abundance: .
j_gene: TRBJ2-7

CDR3aa: CASSNEAPAYEQYF
CDR3nt: TGCGCCAGCAGTAACGAAGCCCCGGCCTACGAGCAGTACTTC
d_gene: .
v_gene: TRBV10-2
abundance: once
j_gene: TRBJ2-7

CDR3aa: CASSYRGAKNIQYF
CDR3nt: TGTGCCAGCAGTTACAGGGGGGCCAAAAACATTCAGTACTTC
d_gene: .
v_gene: TRBV6-5
abundance: .
j_gene: TRBJ2-4

CDR3aa: CATSRVRPPGRSSYNEQFF
CDR3nt: TGTGCCACCAGCAGAGTACGGCCTCCAGGGAGGAGCTCCTACAATGAGCAGTTCTTC
d_gene: .
v_gene: TRBV15
abundance: .
j_gene: TRBJ2-1

CDR3aa: CASSLTEIDTDTQYF
CDR3nt: TGTGCCAGCAGCTTAACCGAGATCGACACAGATACGCAGTATTTT
d_gene: .
v_gene: TRBV7-2
abundance: .
j_gene: TRBJ2-3

CDR3aa: CASSEGSRSGTGYTF
CDR3nt: TGCGCCAGCAGCGAGGGGTCCCGATCAGGGACTGGCTACACCTTC
d_gene: .
v_gene: TRBV5-1
abundance: .
j_gene: TRBJ1-2

CDR3aa: CASSSGRTTEKLFF
CDR3nt: TGCGCCAGCAGCTCGGGACGGACTACTGAAAAACTGTTTTTT
d_gene: .
v_gene: TRBV5-1
abundance: .
j_gene: TRBJ1-4

CDR3aa: CASSQDLSYEQYF
CDR3nt: TGCGCCAGCAGCCAAGATCTGAGCTACGAGCAGTACTTC
d_gene: .
v_gene: TRBV4-3
abundance: .
j_gene: TRBJ2-7

CDR3aa: CASSLTGGTGELFF
CDR3nt: TGTGCCAGCAGCCTCACAGGGGGCACCGGGGAGCTGTTTTTT
d_gene: TRBD1
v_gene: TRBV7-3
abundance: .
j_gene: TRBJ2-2

CDR3aa: CAITVERTEGTYGYTF
CDR3nt: TGTGCCATCACGGTGGAACGGACGGAGGGGACCTATGGCTACACCTTC
d_gene: .
v_gene: TRBV10-3
abundance: .
j_gene: TRBJ1-2

CDR3aa: CASNPTGRWETQYF
CDR3nt: TGTGCCAGTAATCCTACAGGCCGATGGGAGACCCAGTACTTC
d_gene: .
v_gene: TRBV19
abundance: once
j_gene: TRBJ2-5

CDR3aa: CASSFRGGSYEQYF
CDR3nt: TGTGCCAGCAGCTTCCGGGGGGGCTCCTACGAGCAGTACTTC
d_gene: TRBD2
v_gene: TRBV5-4
abundance: .
j_gene: TRBJ2-7

CDR3aa: CASSLGGLTPNEQFF
CDR3nt: TGTGCCAGCAGCTTAGGGGGACTAACCCCCAATGAGCAGTTCTTC
d_gene: TRBD2
v_gene: TRBV7-2
abundance: once
j_gene: TRBJ2-1

CDR3aa: CASSEPDRSYNEQFF
CDR3nt: TGCGCCAGCAGTGAGCCGGACAGGTCCTACAATGAGCAGTTCTTC
d_gene: TRBD1
v_gene: TRBV10-2
abundance: .
j_gene: TRBJ2-1

CDR3aa: CASRGQGSTEAFF
CDR3nt: TGTGCCAGCAGGGGACAGGGATCCACTGAAGCTTTCTTT
d_gene: TRBD1
v_gene: TRBV6-1
abundance: .
j_gene: TRBJ1-1

CDR3aa: CASSFDRKAYEQYF
CDR3nt: TGTGCCAGCAGCTTTGACCGAAAGGCCTACGAGCAGTACTTC
d_gene: .
v_gene: TRBV27
abundance: .
j_gene: TRBJ2-7

CDR3aa: CASIHRNAYEQYF
CDR3nt: TGTGCCAGCATCCATAGGAACGCCTACGAGCAGTACTTC
d_gene: .
v_gene: TRBV28
abundance: .
j_gene: TRBJ2-7

CDR3aa: CATRQGNSNQPQHF
CDR3nt: TGTGCCACCCGACAGGGGAATAGCAATCAGCCCCAGCATTTT
d_gene: TRBD1
v_gene: TRBV7-8
abundance: .
j_gene: TRBJ1-5

CDR3aa: CASSSKVSSYEQYF
CDR3nt: TGTGCCAGCAGCTCTAAAGTAAGCTCCTACGAGCAGTACTTC
d_gene: .
v_gene: TRBV7-2
abundance: .
j_gene: TRBJ2-7

CDR3aa: CASSEVSGGTDTQYF
CDR3nt: TGTGCCAGCAGTGAAGTGTCGGGAGGCACAGATACGCAGTATTTT
d_gene: .
v_gene: TRBV6-4
abundance: .
j_gene: TRBJ2-3

CDR3aa: CASSPPYPRRGQGDYEQYF
CDR3nt: TGTGCCAGCTCACCACCATACCCACGCCGCGGACAGGGGGACTACGAGCAGTACTTC
d_gene: TRBD1
v_gene: TRBV18
abundance: once
j_gene: TRBJ2-7

CDR3aa: CASSQGGHDYEQYF
CDR3nt: TGCGCCAGCAGCCAAGGGGGGCACGACTACGAGCAGTACTTC
d_gene: .
v_gene: TRBV4-3
abundance: .
j_gene: TRBJ2-7

CDR3aa: CASSLLGLVGYEQFF
CDR3nt: TGTGCCAGCAGCTTACTGGGACTAGTTGGTTATGAGCAGTTCTTC
d_gene: TRBD2
v_gene: TRBV11-1
abundance: .
j_gene: TRBJ2-1

CDR3aa: CASSLAGPTDTQYF
CDR3nt: TGCGCCAGCAGCTTGGCGGGACCCACAGATACGCAGTATTTT
d_gene: .
v_gene: TRBV5-1
abundance: .
j_gene: TRBJ2-3

CDR3aa: CASSLPQLAGVDNEQFF
CDR3nt: TGTGCCAGCAGTCTTCCCCAACTAGCGGGAGTTGACAATGAGCAGTTCTTC
d_gene: TRBD2
v_gene: TRBV28
abundance: .
j_gene: TRBJ2-1